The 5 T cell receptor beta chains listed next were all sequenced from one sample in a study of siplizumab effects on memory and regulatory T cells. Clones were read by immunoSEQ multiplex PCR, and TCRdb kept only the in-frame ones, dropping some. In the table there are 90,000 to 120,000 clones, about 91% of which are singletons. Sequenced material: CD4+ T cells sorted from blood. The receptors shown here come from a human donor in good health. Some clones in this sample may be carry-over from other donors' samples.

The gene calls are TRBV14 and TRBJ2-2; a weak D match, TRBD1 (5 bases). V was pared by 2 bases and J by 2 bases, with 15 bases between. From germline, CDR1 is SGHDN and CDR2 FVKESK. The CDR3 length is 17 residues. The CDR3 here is CASSQWFGRENTGELFF. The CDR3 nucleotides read TGTGCCAGCAGCCAATGGTTTGGCAGGGAAAACACCGGGGAGCTGTTTTTT.

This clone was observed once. As DNA, the CDR3 is TGTGCCAGCAGTTCTGGGACAGGACCGTCCTACAATGAGCAGTTCTTC. This sequence encodes CASSSGTGPSYNEQFF. V is TRBV2 and J is TRBJ2-1; 8 bases are a match to TRBD1. The CDR3 totals 16 residues. V gave up 5 bases and J gave up 1 base; unmatched junction bases: 7. The V gene's germline CDR1 is SNHLY and CDR2 FYNNEI.

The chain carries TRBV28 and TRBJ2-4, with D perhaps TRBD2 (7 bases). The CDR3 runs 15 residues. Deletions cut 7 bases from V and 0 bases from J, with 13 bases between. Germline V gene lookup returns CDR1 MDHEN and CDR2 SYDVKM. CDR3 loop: CASTSGGLAKNIQYF. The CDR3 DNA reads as TGTGCCAGCACCTCCGGGGGGCTAGCCAAAAACATTCAGTACTTC.

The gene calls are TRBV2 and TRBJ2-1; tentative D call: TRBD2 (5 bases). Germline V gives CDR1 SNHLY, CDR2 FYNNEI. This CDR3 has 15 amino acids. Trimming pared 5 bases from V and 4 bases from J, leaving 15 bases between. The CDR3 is CASSLAAGPYNEQFF. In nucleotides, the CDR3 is TGTGCCAGCAGTCTCGCGGCGGGTCCTTACAATGAGCAGTTCTTC. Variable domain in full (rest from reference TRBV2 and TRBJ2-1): EPEVTQTPSHQVTQMGQEVILRCVPISNHLYFYWYRQILGQKVEFLVSFYNNEISEKSEIFDDQFSVERPDGSNFTLKIRSTKLEDSAMYFCASSLAAGPYNEQFFGPGTRLTVL.

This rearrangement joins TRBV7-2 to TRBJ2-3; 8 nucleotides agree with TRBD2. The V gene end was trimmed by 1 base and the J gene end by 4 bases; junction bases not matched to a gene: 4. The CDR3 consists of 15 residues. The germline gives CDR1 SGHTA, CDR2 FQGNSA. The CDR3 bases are TGTGCCAGCAGCTTAGAGCGGGAGTTTCCAGATACGCAGTATTTT. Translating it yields CASSLEREFPDTQYF. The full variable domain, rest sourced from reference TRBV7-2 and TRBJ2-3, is GAGVSQSPSNKVTEKGKDVELRCDPISGHTALYWYRQSLGQGLEFLIYFQGNSAPDKSGLPSDRFSAERTGGSVSTLTIQRTQQEDSAVYLCASSLEREFPDTQYFGPGTRLTVL.